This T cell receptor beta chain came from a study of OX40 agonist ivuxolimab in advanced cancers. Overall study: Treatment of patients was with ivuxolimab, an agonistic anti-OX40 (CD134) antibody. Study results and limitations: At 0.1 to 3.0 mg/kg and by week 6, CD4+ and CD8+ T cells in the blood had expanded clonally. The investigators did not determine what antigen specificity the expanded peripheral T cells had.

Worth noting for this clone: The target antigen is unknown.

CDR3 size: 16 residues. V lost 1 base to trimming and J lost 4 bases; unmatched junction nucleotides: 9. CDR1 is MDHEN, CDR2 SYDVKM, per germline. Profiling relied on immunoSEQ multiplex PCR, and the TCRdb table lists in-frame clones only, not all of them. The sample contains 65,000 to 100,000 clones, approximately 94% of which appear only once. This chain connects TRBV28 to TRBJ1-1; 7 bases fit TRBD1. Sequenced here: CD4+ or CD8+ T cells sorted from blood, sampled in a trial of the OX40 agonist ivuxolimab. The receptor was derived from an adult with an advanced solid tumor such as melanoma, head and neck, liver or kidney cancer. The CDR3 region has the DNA TGTGCCAGCAGTTTATTCTTTACAGGGGAGGGCACTGAAGCTTTCTTT. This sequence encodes CASSLFFTGEGTEAFF. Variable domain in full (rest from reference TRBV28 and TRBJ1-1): DVKVTQSSRYLVKRTGEKVFLECVQDMDHENMFWYRQDPGLGLRLIYFSYDVKMKEKGDIPEGYSVSREKKERFSLILESASTNQTSMYLCASSLFFTGEGTEAFFGQGTRLTVV.